The sequence of this TCR beta chain was determined in a study of blood T cell repertoires in COVID-19 (dated by TCRdb to 2018 to 2020). For the study in its entirety: Samples from collaborators originated in the United States, Italy and Spain and spanned both the acute and convalescent phases of COVID-19. The prospective study material was composed of cDNA or gDNA derived from T cells, B-cell-depleted T cells, or PBMCs. Subjects who had been exposed to COVID-19, were actively infected with it, or had recovered from it provided the deeply sampled blood TCRbeta repertoires that made up the dataset. The repertoires were made available in a free public database intended to serve as a resource for research on the immune response to SARS-CoV-2. The samples were drawn from the first 160 participants of the ongoing ImmuneRACE study and from 950 to 1,500 subjects provided by 6 global collaborators. Nearly every sample came with metadata listing a de-identified subject ID, COVID-19 status, age in years and sex. Where available, HLA class I and class II types were taken from metadata supplied by the sample provider and were not determined by assay-based typing.

Collaborating institutions collected whole blood in K2EDTA tubes following their own protocols. For TCRbeta analysis, collaborators shipped samples in one of three forms: frozen whole blood, isolated PBMCs, or DNA extracted from either of those sample types. TCRbeta CDR3 regions were amplified from genomic DNA using the immunoSEQ Assay, a bias-controlled multiplex PCR. For the original study's pipeline: Within the assay, amplification of reference gene primers was used to estimate how many nucleated cells each sample contained. Sequence reads were collapsed and filtered to measure the absolute abundance of every unique TCRbeta CDR3 rearrangement. For each sample, productive Simpson clonality was calculated as the square root of Simpson's diversity index across productive rearrangements. TCRdb holds this immuneACCESS table with in-frame rearrangements only. Some clones are missing; in checked studies, unresolved V genes explain under half, and the rest has no known cause. The V and J calls and clone size are taken from that table; D and trimming were inferred from the DNA. The sample table records about 59,000 clones; around 80% of these occur just once. Of the sample, approximately 7.2% is held by the ten largest clones.

Regarding this clone: The target of this receptor is not known. Within one base of it there is no much larger clone, and no base qualities were kept.

The trim is 2 bases for V and 5 bases for J, with a gap of 11 bases between the germline ends. CDR1 and CDR2, looked up from the germline V gene (reference sequence), are SEHNR and FQNEAQ. From the cysteine up to the phenylalanine, the CDR3 has a length of 14 residues. Just CDR3 DNA is preserved here, 42 bases in frame from base 1. Here is what the overall study found, with its caveats: Clinical and demographic metadata were provided uncurated, with the amount varying by source and participant.

The sequence derives from a man in his fifties or sixties with acute or convalescent COVID-19. The receptor chain draws on TRBV7-9 and TRBJ2-3; the D gene is possibly TRBD1, with 5 bases matching. The sample was peripheral blood. The encoded CDR3 is CASSLTGPKDTQYF. The DNA sequence follows: TGTGCCAGCAGCTTAACAGGCCCGAAAGATACGCAGTATTTT.